These T cell receptor beta chains were read from a single sample in a study of T and B cells in COVID-19 patients. TCRdb re-analysed the multiplex PCR reads in MiXCR, keeping a single row per CDR3 protein. The table records around 6,000 distinct CDR3 sequences, 27% of them present only once. The sample comprised blood. These receptors were collected from a human donor with active COVID-19. The donor label of this sample is uncertain. Each CDR3 is given with its conserved first and last residue. Each record gives: D gene, V gene, clone size, J gene, CDR3 DNA, CDR3 protein. D genes are given only for firm matches. Size is omitted from some rows. Given values are once, few, many or a class for expanded clones.

>TRBD2|TRBV5-4|few|TRBJ2-3
TGTGCCAGCAGCTTGGGGGGGGGTGGAGATACGCAGTATTTT
CASSLGGGGDTQYF
>.|TRBV5-4|.|TRBJ1-1
TGTGCCAGCAGCTTAAAGGGGTTGGACACTGAAGCTTTCTTT
CASSLKGLDTEAFF
>.|TRBV6-5|medium-sized|TRBJ2-7
TGTGCCAGCCGCCAAGACAGGTTACTCGGCGAGCAGTACTTC
CASRQDRLLGEQYF
>TRBD1|TRBV5-6|.|TRBJ1-1
TGTGCCAGCAGCAACAGGGGGACTGAAGCTTTCTTT
CASSNRGTEAFF
>TRBD1|TRBV5-1|.|TRBJ1-1
TGCGCCAGCAGCCGTGGACAGGCCGACGGTGAAGCTTTCTTT
CASSRGQADGEAFF
>.|TRBV6-5|.|TRBJ1-2
TGTGCCAGCAGTTACACTTCGAGCCTCGGCAATGGCTACACCTTC
CASSYTSSLGNGYTF
>.|TRBV5-6|few|TRBJ2-3
TGCGCCAGCAGCATCGGTAGCGGCACAGATACGCAGTATTTT
CASSIGSGTDTQYF
>.|TRBV7-2|.|TRBJ2-1
TGTGCCAGCAGCCCTATAGGGAATGAGCAGTTCTTC
CASSPIGNEQFF
>.|TRBV19|medium-sized|TRBJ1-2
TGTGCCAGTTACAGACAGAACTATGGCTACACCTTC
CASYRQNYGYTF
>.|TRBV18|large|TRBJ2-5
TGTGCCAGCTCACCCCGATGGACACAAGAGACCCAGTACTTC
CASSPRWTQETQYF
>TRBD2|TRBV5-6|few|TRBJ2-7
TGTGCCAGCAGCTTTCGAACTAGCGGGGAAACCTCCTACGAGCAGTACTTC
CASSFRTSGETSYEQYF
>.|TRBV5-6|.|TRBJ1-1
TGTGCCAGCAGCTTCCTTCGATCGGTTATTGGCACTGAAGCTTTCTTT
CASSFLRSVIGTEAFF
>TRBD1|TRBV2|.|TRBJ1-2
TGTGCCAGCAGCGAACCTCGGACAGGTAGATCTGGCTACACCTTC
CASSEPRTGRSGYTF